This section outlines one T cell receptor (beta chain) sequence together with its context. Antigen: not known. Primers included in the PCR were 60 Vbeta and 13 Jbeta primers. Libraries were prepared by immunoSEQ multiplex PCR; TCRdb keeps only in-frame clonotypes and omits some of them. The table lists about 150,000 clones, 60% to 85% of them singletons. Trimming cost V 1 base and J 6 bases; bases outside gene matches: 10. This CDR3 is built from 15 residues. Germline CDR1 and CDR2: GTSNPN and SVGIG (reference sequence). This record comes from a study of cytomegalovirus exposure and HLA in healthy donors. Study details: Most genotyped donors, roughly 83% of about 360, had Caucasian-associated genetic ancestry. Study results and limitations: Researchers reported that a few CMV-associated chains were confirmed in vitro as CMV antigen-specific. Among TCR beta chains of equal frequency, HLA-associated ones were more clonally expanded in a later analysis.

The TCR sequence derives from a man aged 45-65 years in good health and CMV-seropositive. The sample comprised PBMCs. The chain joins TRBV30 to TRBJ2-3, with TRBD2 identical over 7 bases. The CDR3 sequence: CAWSGAGTPMDTQYF. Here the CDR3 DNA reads TGTGCCTGGAGTGGAGCGGGAACACCAATGGATACGCAGTATTTT.